The rows below give T cell receptor beta chains drawn from one sample of a study of blood T cell repertoires in COVID-19. The repertoire was sequenced with immunoSEQ multiplex PCR; TCRdb's copy has only in-frame clones and lacks some. The repertoire holds 200,000 to 300,000 clones, with around 88% as singletons. Sequenced: PBMCs or T cells enriched from blood (not recorded which). Every receptor here comes from a woman between 40 and 55 years old with acute COVID-19. Both conserved end residues are part of each CDR3. D genes are given only for firm matches. Rows give clone size only sometimes, using once, few, many, or a class for an expanded clone.

D gene: .; J gene: TRBJ1-2; clone size: .; V gene: TRBV7-9; CDR3 DNA: TGTGCCAGCAGCCTCTCCGGGGGACCCGCCCGAGGCTACACCTTC; CDR3 protein: CASSLSGGPARGYTF
D gene: .; J gene: TRBJ1-6; clone size: few; V gene: TRBV7-9; CDR3 DNA: TGTGCCAGCAGCTTAGAAGGGGATTCACCCCTCCACTTT; CDR3 protein: CASSLEGDSPLHF
D gene: .; J gene: TRBJ1-1; clone size: .; V gene: TRBV2; CDR3 DNA: TGTGCCAGCAGTCCTGGGGGGGTAGGAGCTTTCTTT; CDR3 protein: CASSPGGVGAFF
D gene: .; J gene: TRBJ2-6; clone size: .; V gene: TRBV3-1/TRBV3-2; CDR3 DNA: TGTGCCAGCAGCCAAGGGGGGGACTCTGGGGCCAACGTCCTGACTTTC; CDR3 protein: CASSQGGDSGANVLTF
D gene: .; J gene: TRBJ1-1; clone size: few; V gene: TRBV7-2; CDR3 DNA: TGTGCCAGCACCTTCGACTTGAACACTGAAGCTTTCTTT; CDR3 protein: CASTFDLNTEAFF
D gene: TRBD1; J gene: TRBJ1-6; clone size: .; V gene: TRBV6-5; CDR3 DNA: TGTGCCAGCACGGGACAGAGCTCCTATAATTCACCCCTCCACTTT; CDR3 protein: CASTGQSSYNSPLHF
D gene: .; J gene: TRBJ2-3; clone size: .; V gene: TRBV28; CDR3 DNA: TGTGCCAGCAGTTACCACAGGACAGCCACTAGCACAGATACGCAGTATTTT; CDR3 protein: CASSYHRTATSTDTQYF
D gene: TRBD1; J gene: TRBJ1-2; clone size: .; V gene: TRBV27; CDR3 DNA: TGTGCCAGCTCTCGGGGGAGCCATACAGGGGCCTCGCGCTACACCTTC; CDR3 protein: CASSRGSHTGASRYTF
D gene: .; J gene: TRBJ2-7; clone size: .; V gene: TRBV7-8; CDR3 DNA: TGTGCCAGCAGCTTAGCTCAATCAACTAGCATTGGCGAGCAGTACTTC; CDR3 protein: CASSLAQSTSIGEQYF
D gene: .; J gene: TRBJ2-2; clone size: .; V gene: TRBV21-1; CDR3 DNA: TGTGCCAGCAGCAAAAAAACCCGTGAGGATAACACCGGGGAGCTGTTTTTT; CDR3 protein: CASSKKTREDNTGELFF